This entry concerns a single T cell receptor beta chain. Per the study methods: Reference gene primer amplification gave estimated nucleated cell counts. The method was immunoSEQ multiplex PCR; TCRdb's version includes in-frame clones alone and lacks a portion of them. The D gene and trimming were derived from the DNA, and the V and J assignments and clone size from that table. This sample has about 150,000 clones, with roughly 88% found just once. This sample is drawn from a study of blood T cell repertoires in COVID-19. Study overall: From the United States, Italy and Spain came samples of acute and convalescent COVID-19. Nucleic acid was either cDNA or gDNA, and it came from T cells, B-cell-depleted T cells, or PBMCs.

V shed 3 bases and J 4 bases; nucleotides not matched to a gene: 8. The CDR3 extends over 15 amino acids. Germline CDR1 reads SGDLS; CDR2 reads YYNGEE. In Seattle, patients joined the study during active infection and were tracked longitudinally. The chain links TRBV9 to TRBJ1-1; TRBD1 agrees at 8 bases. The sequenced material came from peripheral blood. This clonotype originated in a man aged 18 to 30 with COVID-19, enrolled during active disease. CDR3 protein: CASSGSGGGGTEAFF. CDR3 DNA: TGTGCCAGCAGCGGTTCAGGGGGCGGTGGCACTGAAGCTTTCTTT.